This T cell receptor (beta chain) was identified during a study of blood T cell repertoires in COVID-19 (dated by TCRdb to the early 2020s). The study in broad terms: Samples from collaborators originated in the United States, Italy and Spain and spanned both the acute and convalescent phases of COVID-19. The material from the prospective study consisted of cDNA or gDNA derived from T cells, B-cell-depleted T cells, or PBMCs. The dataset comprised deeply sampled blood TCRbeta repertoires from subjects exposed to, actively infected with, or recovered from COVID-19. Samples came from the ongoing ImmuneRACE study (first 160 participants) plus 1,254 subjects from 6 global collaborators. The repertoires were released in a freely available public database intended as a resource for research on the immune response to SARS-CoV-2. The sample metadata nearly always contained a de-identified subject ID, COVID-19 status, age in years and sex. HLA class I and class II types, where available, came from metadata supplied by the sample provider rather than from assay-based typing. Overall study results and their limits: The amount of clinical and demographic metadata varied by source and participant and was provided uncurated.

A distance of 8 bases separates the germline ends of V and J, which lose 2 bases and 1 base respectively. The germline V gene yields SGHAT for CDR1 and FQNNGV for CDR2. The CDR3, from cysteine to phenylalanine, totals 14 residues. This entry keeps only the CDR3 DNA: 42 bases, framed from base 1. Turning to this clone: The target of this receptor is not known. No quality values exist for individual bases; no much larger clone is one base distant.

The collaborating institutions used their own protocols to collect whole blood in K2EDTA tubes. For TCRbeta analysis, collaborators shipped samples in one of three forms: frozen whole blood, isolated PBMCs, or DNA extracted from either of those sample types. TCRbeta CDR3 regions were amplified from genomic DNA using the immunoSEQ Assay, a bias-controlled multiplex PCR. From the authors' description of their analysis: The number of nucleated cells in each sample was estimated by amplification of reference gene primers within the assay. Sequence reads were collapsed and filtered to measure the absolute abundance of every unique TCRbeta CDR3 rearrangement. Productive Simpson clonality was computed per sample as the square root of Simpson's diversity index over productive rearrangements. Drawn from immuneACCESS, this table holds only the in-frame rearrangements with V and J called that TCRdb kept. Clones are partly lost; checked studies trace under half to an unresolved V gene and leave the rest unexplained. V and J calls and clone size are those listed in that table; D and trimming were worked out from the DNA. Recorded for this sample are roughly 150,000 clones; 75% to 85% of them occurred a single time. The top ten constitute roughly 0.58% of the sample.

The sequence joins TRBV11-2 to TRBJ1-1; no D gene can be assigned with confidence. Input material: peripheral blood. The clonotype comes from a man between 60 and 75 years old with acute or convalescent COVID-19. Read as DNA, the sequence is TGTGCCAGCAGCTTACGGACTTCGAACACTGAAGCTTTCTTT. This gives the protein CASSLRTSNTEAFF. When the CDR3 is completed using the reference TRBV11-2 and TRBJ1-1 genes on either side, the full variable domain is EAGVAQSPRYKIIEKRQSVAFWCNPISGHATLYWYQQILGQGPKLLIQFQNNGVVDDSQLPKDRFSAERLKGVDSTLKIQPAKLEDSAVYLCASSLRTSNTEAFFGQGTRLTVV.